This TCR beta chain was sequenced during a study of regulatory dendritic cells for organ transplantation. Clones were sequenced by immunoSEQ multiplex PCR, and TCRdb holds only the in-frame ones, with some missing. Of 8,500 to 13,000 clones in the sample, about 66% were seen once. This clone ranks as medium-sized (0.01 to 0.1%). What it binds is unknown. Broader study findings: The authors noted considerable between-person heterogeneity in alloreactive memory CD8+ cells.

Germline V gives CDR1 MNHNS, CDR2 SASEGT. Deletions cut 6 bases from V and 8 bases from J, with 16 bases between. The CDR3 totals 13 residues. Sequenced: memory CD8+ T cells from blood. Subset described: CD45RO+ memory T cells. The rearrangement links TRBV6-1 to TRBJ1-1; no definite D call. This sequence originates from a human donor in good health. The CDR3 protein is CASSENEVREAFF. The CDR3 coding sequence is TGTGCCAGCAGCGAAAATGAAGTCAGGGAAGCTTTCTTT.